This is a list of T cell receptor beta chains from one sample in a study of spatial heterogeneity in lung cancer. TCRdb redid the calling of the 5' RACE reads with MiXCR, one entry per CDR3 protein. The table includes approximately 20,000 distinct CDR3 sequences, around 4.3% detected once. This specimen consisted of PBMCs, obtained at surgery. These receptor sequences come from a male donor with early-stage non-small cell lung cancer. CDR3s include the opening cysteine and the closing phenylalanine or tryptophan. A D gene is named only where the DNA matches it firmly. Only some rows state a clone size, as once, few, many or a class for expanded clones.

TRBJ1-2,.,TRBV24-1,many,TGTGCCACCAGTGACCCGATTAACTATGGCTACACCTTC,CATSDPINYGYTF
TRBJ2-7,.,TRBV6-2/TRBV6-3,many,TGTGCCAGCAGCCGCCTCGAACTAGCAGGAGGGCGAGAGCAGTACTTC,CASSRLELAGGREQYF
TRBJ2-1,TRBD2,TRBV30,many,TGTGCCTGGGACACCCCTAGCGGATTCGACAATGAGCAGTTCTTC,CAWDTPSGFDNEQFF
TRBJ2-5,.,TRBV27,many,TGTGCCAGCAGTTCCTTCGGGGAGGAGACCCAGTACTTC,CASSSFGEETQYF
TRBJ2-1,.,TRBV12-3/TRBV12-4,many,TGTGCCAGCAGTTCGACCGGAGCGCACAATGAGCAGTTCTTC,CASSSTGAHNEQFF
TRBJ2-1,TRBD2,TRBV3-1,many,TGTGCCAGCAGCCAAGCCGGACTAGCGGGAGCCGTCTTAGGCAATGAGCAGTTCTTC,CASSQAGLAGAVLGNEQFF
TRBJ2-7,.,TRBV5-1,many,TGCGCCAGCAGCTCCGGCTACGAGCAGTACTTC,CASSSGYEQYF
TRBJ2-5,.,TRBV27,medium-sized,TGTGCCAGCAGTTTAGGAGAGACCCAGTACTTC,CASSLGETQYF
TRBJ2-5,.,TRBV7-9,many,TGTGCCAGCAGCCAGGGCAAGGGGACACGAGAGACCCAGTACTTC,CASSQGKGTRETQYF
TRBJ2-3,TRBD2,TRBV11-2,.,TGTGCCAGCAGCTTGGGACTACCCGTAAGGGATACGCAGTATTTT,CASSLGLPVRDTQYF
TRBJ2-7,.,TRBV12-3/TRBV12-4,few,TGTGCCAGCAGTTTTGAGCGGGTTAAGTTGTACGAGCAGTACTTC,CASSFERVKLYEQYF
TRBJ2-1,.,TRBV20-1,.,TGCAGTGCTAGAGATATAAGGGCCAACAATGAGCAGTTCTTC,CSARDIRANNEQFF
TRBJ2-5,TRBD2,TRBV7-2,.,TGTGCCAGCAGCTTAGCTAGCGGGACGATCCAAGAGACCCAGTACTTC,CASSLASGTIQETQYF
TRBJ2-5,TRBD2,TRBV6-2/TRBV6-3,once,TGTGCCAGCAGTCCTGTCAGTCTAGCGGGGGACTTGGAGACCCAGTACTTC,CASSPVSLAGDLETQYF
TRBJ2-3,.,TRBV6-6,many,TGTGCCAGCAAAGCGGCAGATACGCAGTATTTT,CASKAADTQYF
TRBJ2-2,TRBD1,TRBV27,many,TGTGCCAGCAGTTTTGGGACAGGGGGCTTGACCTTAACCGGGGAGCTGTTTTTT,CASSFGTGGLTLTGELFF
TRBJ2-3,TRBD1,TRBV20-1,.,TGCAGTGCTCTGACAGGGCCGGAATTTGATACGCAGTATTTT,CSALTGPEFDTQYF
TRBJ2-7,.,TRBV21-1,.,TGTGCCAGCAGACACGCCCAGAAAGGGTTCTTTCCTCGTTGGATCTCCTACGAGCAGTACTTC,CASRHAQKGFFPRWISYEQYF
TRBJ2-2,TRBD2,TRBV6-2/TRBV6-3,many,TGTGCCAGCAACCGACTAGCGGGCCCCGGGGAGCTGTTTTTT,CASNRLAGPGELFF
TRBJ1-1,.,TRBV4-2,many,TGTGCCAGCAGCCAAGTCGGAGCCTCCTCGGAAGCTTTCTTT,CASSQVGASSEAFF
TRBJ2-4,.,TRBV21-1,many,TGTGCCAGCAGCAAAACGGAATCGGGGTGGTTGGCCAAAAACATTCAGTACTTC,CASSKTESGWLAKNIQYF
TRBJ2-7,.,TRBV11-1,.,TGTGCCAGCAGTTTCCGGGACAACTCCTACGAGCAGTACTTC,CASSFRDNSYEQYF
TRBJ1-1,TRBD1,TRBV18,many,TGTGCCAGCTCACCGAGGGGACAGTCGAACACTGAAGCTTTCTTT,CASSPRGQSNTEAFF
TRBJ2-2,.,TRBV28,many,TGTGCCAGCAGTAAGAGGAACACCGGGGAGCTGTTTTTT,CASSKRNTGELFF
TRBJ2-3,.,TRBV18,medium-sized,TGTGCCAGCTCCCGGGACACTAGCACAGATACGCAGTATTTT,CASSRDTSTDTQYF
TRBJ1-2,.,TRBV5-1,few,TGCGCCAGCAGCTTGACTGGTTCAGGGGCTGACTATGGCTACACCTTC,CASSLTGSGADYGYTF
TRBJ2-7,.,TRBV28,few,TGTGCCAGCAGCCTTGGCTCGAGGGGAGCTATCGAGCAGTACTTC,CASSLGSRGAIEQYF
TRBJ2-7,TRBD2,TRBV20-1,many,TGCAGTGCTAGAGATGTAGCGGGAGGTTACTACGAGCAGTACTTC,CSARDVAGGYYEQYF
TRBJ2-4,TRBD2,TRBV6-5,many,TGTGCCAGCAGTCTTTCGGGGGGGGGAACCAAAAACATTCAGTACTTC,CASSLSGGGTKNIQYF
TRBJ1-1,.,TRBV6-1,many,TGTGCCAGCAGATGGACAGTGAACACTGAAGCTTTCTTT,CASRWTVNTEAFF
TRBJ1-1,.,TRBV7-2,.,TGTGCCAGCAGCGCTCTTCAGGGGACTGAAGCTTTCTTT,CASSALQGTEAFF
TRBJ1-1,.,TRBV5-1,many,TGCGCCAGCAGCTTGGGCGGGATCATGAACACTGAAGCTTTCTTT,CASSLGGIMNTEAFF
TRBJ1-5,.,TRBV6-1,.,TGTGCCAGCAAGGCGGGAGGTACAGGGACCATTCAGCCCCAGCATTTT,CASKAGGTGTIQPQHF
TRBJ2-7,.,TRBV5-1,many,TGCGCCAGCAGCTTCACCGGAGGCGAGCAGTACTTC,CASSFTGGEQYF
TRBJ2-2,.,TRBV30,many,TGTGCCTGGAAAGTCCAAGAAGGGGAGCTGTTTTTT,CAWKVQEGELFF
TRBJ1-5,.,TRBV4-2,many,TGTGCCAGCAGCCAAGATTGGGGCAGGGATCAGCCCCAGCATTTT,CASSQDWGRDQPQHF
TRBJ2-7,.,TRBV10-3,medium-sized,TGTGCCATCAGTGACACATCCTACGAGCAGTACTTC,CAISDTSYEQYF
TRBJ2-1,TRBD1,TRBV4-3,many,TGCGCCAGCAGCCAAGCTACCGGGACAGGACCTTACAATGAGCAGTTCTTC,CASSQATGTGPYNEQFF
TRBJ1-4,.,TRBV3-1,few,TGTGCCAGCAGCTCCAGATGGGGGGCAACTAATGAAAAACTGTTTTTT,CASSSRWGATNEKLFF
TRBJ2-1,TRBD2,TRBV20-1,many,TGCAGCGCTGGGGGATCAGCGGGACCCCTCGAGCAGTTCTTC,CSAGGSAGPLEQFF